This T cell receptor beta chain was profiled in a study of cytomegalovirus exposure and HLA in healthy donors. The PCR used 60 Vbeta and 13 Jbeta primers. Produced via immunoSEQ multiplex PCR; TCRdb's table is partial and in-frame only. Of about 180,000 clones in the sample, 79% were seen once. The CDR3 is 14 amino acids. V dropped 5 bases and J dropped 5; count of bases not matched to a gene: 9. Per germline, CDR1 SGHRS and CDR2 YFSETQ. A note on this clone: Its antigen is undetermined.

Regarding the study as a whole: Analysis was carried out at a later point, and it linked a missense DCLRE1C variant to TCR beta V- and J-gene trimming. Donors belonging to an Asian-associated ancestry cluster reportedly showed fewer N-insertions in productive TCRs than the roughly 680-donor mean, according to what a later analysis found.

The chain combines TRBV5-1 with TRBJ1-2; 7 nucleotides align to TRBD1. Sequencing was carried out using PBMCs. This TCR was recovered from a woman aged 40 to 50 in good health and CMV-seronegative. CDR3 DNA sequence: TGCGCCAGCAGAATGGCCAGGGGGTTTTATGGCTACACCTTC. It is translated as CASRMARGFYGYTF.